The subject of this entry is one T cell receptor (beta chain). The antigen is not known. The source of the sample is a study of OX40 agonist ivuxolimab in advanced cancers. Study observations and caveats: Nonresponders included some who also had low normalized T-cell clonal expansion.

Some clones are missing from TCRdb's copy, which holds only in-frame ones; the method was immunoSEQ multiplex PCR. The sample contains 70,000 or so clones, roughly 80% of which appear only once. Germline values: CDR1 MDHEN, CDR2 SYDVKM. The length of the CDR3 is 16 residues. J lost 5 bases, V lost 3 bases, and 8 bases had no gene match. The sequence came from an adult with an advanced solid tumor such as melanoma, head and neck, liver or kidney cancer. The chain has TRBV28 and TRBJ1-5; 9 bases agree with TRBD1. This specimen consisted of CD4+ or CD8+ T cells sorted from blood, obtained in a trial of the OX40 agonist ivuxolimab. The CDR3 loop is CASSLGTRTGDQPQHF. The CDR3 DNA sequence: TGTGCCAGCAGTTTGGGGACCAGGACAGGGGATCAGCCCCAGCATTTT.